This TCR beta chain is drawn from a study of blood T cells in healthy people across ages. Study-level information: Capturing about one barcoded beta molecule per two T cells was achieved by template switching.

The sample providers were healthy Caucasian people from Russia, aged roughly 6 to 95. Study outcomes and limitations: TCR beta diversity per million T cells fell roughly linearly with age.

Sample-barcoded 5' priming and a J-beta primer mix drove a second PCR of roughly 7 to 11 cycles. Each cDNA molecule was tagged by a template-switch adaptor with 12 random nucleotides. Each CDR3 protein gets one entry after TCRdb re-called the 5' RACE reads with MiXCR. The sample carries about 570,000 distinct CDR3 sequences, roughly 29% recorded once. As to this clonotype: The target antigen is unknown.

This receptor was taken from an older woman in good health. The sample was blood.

CDR3 in amino acids: CASRRQENEKLFF. The CDR3 coding sequence is TGTGCCAGCAGAAGACAGGAGAATGAAAAACTGTTTTTT. The V call is TRBV2, the J call TRBJ1-4, with D perhaps matching TRBD1 (6 bases). The CDR3 has 13 residues. Germline lookup yields CDR1 SNHLY and CDR2 FYNNEI. With 6 bases removed from V and 5 bases from J, the gap between germline ends came to 10 bases.